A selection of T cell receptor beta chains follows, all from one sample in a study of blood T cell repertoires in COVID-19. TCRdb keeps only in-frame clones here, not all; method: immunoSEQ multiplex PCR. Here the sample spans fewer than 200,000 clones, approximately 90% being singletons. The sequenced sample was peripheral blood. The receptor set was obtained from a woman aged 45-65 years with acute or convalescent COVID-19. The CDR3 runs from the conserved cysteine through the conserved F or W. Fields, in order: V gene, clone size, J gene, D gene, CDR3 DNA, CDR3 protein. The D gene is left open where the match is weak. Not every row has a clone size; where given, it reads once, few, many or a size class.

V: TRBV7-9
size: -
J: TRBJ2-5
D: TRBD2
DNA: TGTGCCAGCAGCTTAGAACTAGCGGGGGACCAAGAGACCCAGTACTTC
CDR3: CASSLELAGDQETQYF

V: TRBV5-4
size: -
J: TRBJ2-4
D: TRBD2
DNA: TGTGCCAGCAGCTTCGGACTAGCGGGGGGGCTGGGAAACATTCAGTACTTC
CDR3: CASSFGLAGGLGNIQYF

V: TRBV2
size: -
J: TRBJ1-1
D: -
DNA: TGTGCCAGCAGAGAGACAATGATGAACACTGAAGCTTTCTTT
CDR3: CASRETMMNTEAFF

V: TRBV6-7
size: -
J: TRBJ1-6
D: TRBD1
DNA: TGTGCCAGCAGTTCCGGGACAGGGAATTCACCCCTCCACTTT
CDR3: CASSSGTGNSPLHF

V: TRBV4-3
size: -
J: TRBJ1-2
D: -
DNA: TGCGCCAGCAGCCCTGACATTGCTAACTATGGCTACACCTTC
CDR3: CASSPDIANYGYTF

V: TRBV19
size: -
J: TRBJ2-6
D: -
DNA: TGTGCCAGTCATACGGGGACTGGGGCCAACGTCCTGACTTTC
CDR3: CASHTGTGANVLTF

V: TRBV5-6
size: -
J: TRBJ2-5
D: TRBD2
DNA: TGTGCCAGCAGCTTGGGACTAGCGGGGGAGAGGGTAGAGACCCAGTACTTC
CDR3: CASSLGLAGERVETQYF

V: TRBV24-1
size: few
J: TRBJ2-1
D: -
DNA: TGTGCCACCAGTGATACCGGGACATCCACCTACAATGAGCAGTTCTTC
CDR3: CATSDTGTSTYNEQFF

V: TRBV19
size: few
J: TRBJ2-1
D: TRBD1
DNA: TGTGCCAGTAGTCCAAGGGGACAGGGGGCGATAGGGTCCTACAATGAGCAGTTCTTC
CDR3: CASSPRGQGAIGSYNEQFF

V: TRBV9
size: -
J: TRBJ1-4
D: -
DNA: TGTGCCAGCAGCGTTGGACAGTCAACTAATGAAAAACTGTTTTTT
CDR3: CASSVGQSTNEKLFF

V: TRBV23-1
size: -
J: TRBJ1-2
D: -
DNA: TGCGCCAGCAGTCAATTAGACTTC
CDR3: CASSQLDF

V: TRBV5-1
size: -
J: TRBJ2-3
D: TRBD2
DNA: TGCGCCAGCAGCTGGGACGGGGGGACAGATACGCAGTATTTT
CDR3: CASSWDGGTDTQYF

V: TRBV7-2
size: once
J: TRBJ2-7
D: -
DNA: TGTGCCAGCAGCCCCGGGGGGCCCCAAACCGCGCAGTACTTC
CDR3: CASSPGGPQTAQYF

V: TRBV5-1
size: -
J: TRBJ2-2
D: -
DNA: TGCGCCAGCAGCCGACAGACTGGGAACACCGGGGAGCTGTTTTTT
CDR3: CASSRQTGNTGELFF

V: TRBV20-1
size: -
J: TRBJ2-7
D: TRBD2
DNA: TGCAGTGCTAGTGGGACTAGCGGGAGTTGGGGCGACGAGCAGTACTTC
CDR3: CSASGTSGSWGDEQYF

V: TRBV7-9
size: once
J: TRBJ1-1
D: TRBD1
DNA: TGTGCCAGCAGCTCGGGACAGGGTAACACTGAAGCTTTCTTT
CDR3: CASSSGQGNTEAFF

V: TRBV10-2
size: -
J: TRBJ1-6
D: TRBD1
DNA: TGCGCCAGCGAAGGGACAGGGCAACTTTCACCCCTCCACTTT
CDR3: CASEGTGQLSPLHF

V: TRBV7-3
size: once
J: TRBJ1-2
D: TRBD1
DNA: TGTGCCAGCAGCTCTCCGGGACAGGAACCCTACACCTTC
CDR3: CASSSPGQEPYTF

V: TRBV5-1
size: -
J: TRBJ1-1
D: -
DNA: TGCGCCAGCAGCTTGGCATTCCGGCGGGACACTGAAGCTTTCTTT
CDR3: CASSLAFRRDTEAFF

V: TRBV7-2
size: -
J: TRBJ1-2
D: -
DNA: TGTGCCAGCAGCTCGGAACAGGGCGGGGGCTACACCTTC
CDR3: CASSSEQGGGYTF

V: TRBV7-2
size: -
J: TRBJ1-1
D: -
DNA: TGTGCCAGCAGCTTAGGTTTCTTCAGGCACACTGAAGCTTTCTTT
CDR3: CASSLGFFRHTEAFF

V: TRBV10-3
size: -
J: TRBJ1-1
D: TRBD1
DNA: TGTGCCACGGCGGGACAGGGGAACACTGAAGCTTTCTTT
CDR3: CATAGQGNTEAFF

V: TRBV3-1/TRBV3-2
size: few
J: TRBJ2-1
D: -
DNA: TGTGCCAGCAGCCAAGTTTCGTTGGACGGGAAGCAGTTCTTC
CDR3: CASSQVSLDGKQFF

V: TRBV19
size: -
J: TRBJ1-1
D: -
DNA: TGTGCCAGTAGTATGGGTCCGGGGGACACTGAAGCTTTCTTT
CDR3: CASSMGPGDTEAFF

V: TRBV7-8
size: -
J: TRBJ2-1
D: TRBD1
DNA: TGTGCCAGCAGCCCCCTCGACAGGGGATTCTACAATGAGCAGTTCTTC
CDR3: CASSPLDRGFYNEQFF

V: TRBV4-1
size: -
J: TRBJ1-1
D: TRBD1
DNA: TGCGCCAGCAGCCAAAGGACAGGGGGTGACACTGAAGCTTTCTTT
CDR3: CASSQRTGGDTEAFF

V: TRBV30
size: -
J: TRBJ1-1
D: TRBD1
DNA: TGTGCCTGGAACCCGGGACAGGGGTATACTGAAGCTTTCTTT
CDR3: CAWNPGQGYTEAFF

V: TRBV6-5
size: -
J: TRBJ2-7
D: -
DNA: TGTGCCAGCAGTCCACAGGGGAGGTACGAGCAGTACTTC
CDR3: CASSPQGRYEQYF

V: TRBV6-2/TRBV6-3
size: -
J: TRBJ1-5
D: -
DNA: TGTGCCAGCAGTTCTCACAGGGGCAATCAGCCCCAGCATTTT
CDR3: CASSSHRGNQPQHF

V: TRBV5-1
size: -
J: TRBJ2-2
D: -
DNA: TGCGCCAGCAGAGGAGGAAACACCGGGGAGCTGTTTTTT
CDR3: CASRGGNTGELFF

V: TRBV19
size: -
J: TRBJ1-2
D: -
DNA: TGTGCCAGTAGTCCACTCGGTGGCTATGGCTACACCTTC
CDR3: CASSPLGGYGYTF

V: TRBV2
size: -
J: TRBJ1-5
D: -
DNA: TGTGCCAATTCGCAGGGGAGCAATCAGCCCCAGCATTTT
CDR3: CANSQGSNQPQHF

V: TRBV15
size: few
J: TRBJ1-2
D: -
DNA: TGTGCCACCAGCAGAGCGGCAGGGTATGGCTACACCTTC
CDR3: CATSRAAGYGYTF

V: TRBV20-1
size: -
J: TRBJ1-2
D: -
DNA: TGCAGTGCTTCTCGGTCGTCTGGCTACACCTTC
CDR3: CSASRSSGYTF

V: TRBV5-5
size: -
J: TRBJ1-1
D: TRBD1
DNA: TGTGCCAGCAGTTCTCAGGGGGCGGGTCTTGAAGCTTTCTTT
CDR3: CASSSQGAGLEAFF

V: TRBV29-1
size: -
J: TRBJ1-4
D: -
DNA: TGCAGCGTTGGGGGAGGGGAAAAACTGTTTTTT
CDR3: CSVGGGEKLFF

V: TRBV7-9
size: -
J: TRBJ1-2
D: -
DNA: TGTGCCAGCAGCTTAGACGGGTGGGGCGGCTACACCTTC
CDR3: CASSLDGWGGYTF

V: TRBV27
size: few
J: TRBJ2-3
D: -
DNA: TGTGCCAGCAGCCAGGGGTCAATTACAGATACGCAGTATTTT
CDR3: CASSQGSITDTQYF

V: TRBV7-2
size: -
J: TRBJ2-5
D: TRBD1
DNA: TGTGCCAGCAGCTCGGGACAGGGGGCGGAGACCCAGTACTTC
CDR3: CASSSGQGAETQYF

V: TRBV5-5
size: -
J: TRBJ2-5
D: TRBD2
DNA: TGTGCCAGCAGCTTGGCACTAGCGGGAGCAGAGACCCAGTACTTC
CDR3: CASSLALAGAETQYF

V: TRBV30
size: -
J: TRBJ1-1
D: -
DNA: TGTGGGAATGGAGACACTGAAGCTTTCTTT
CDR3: CGNGDTEAFF

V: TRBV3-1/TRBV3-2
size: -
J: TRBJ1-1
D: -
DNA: TGTGCCAGCAGCGTCCGTTCTGAAGCTTTCTTT
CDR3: CASSVRSEAFF

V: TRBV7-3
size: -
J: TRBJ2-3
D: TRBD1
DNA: TGTGCCAGCAGCTTAGGATACGGGACAGGGGGGACAGATACGCAGTATTTT
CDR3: CASSLGYGTGGTDTQYF

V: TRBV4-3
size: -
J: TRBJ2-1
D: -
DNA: TGCGCCAGCAGCCAAGAGAGAGTAAATGAGCAGTTCTTC
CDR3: CASSQERVNEQFF

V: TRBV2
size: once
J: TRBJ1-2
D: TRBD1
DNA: TGTGCCAGCAGTGAATTGCCACAGGGGGCGGGAGGCTACACCTTC
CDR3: CASSELPQGAGGYTF

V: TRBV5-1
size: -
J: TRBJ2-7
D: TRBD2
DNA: TGCGCCAGCAGCTTGTATGCGGGAGATGTCAACGAGCAGTACTTC
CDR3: CASSLYAGDVNEQYF

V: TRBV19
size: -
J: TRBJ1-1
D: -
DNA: TGTGCCAGTAGTATTGGCGCCGGACTCCTGAACACTGAAGCTTTCTTT
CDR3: CASSIGAGLLNTEAFF

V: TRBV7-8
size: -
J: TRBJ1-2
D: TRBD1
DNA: TGTGCCAGCAGCTCTACAGGGGCGGTAGGCTACACCTTC
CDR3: CASSSTGAVGYTF

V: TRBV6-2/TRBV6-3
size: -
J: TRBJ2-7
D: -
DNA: TGTGCCAGCAGTTATTGGAGCCCCACTGGCTACTACGAGCAGTACTTC
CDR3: CASSYWSPTGYYEQYF

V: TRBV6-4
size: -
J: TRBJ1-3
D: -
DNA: TGTGCCAGATCTCAGGTTAACTCTGGAAACACCATATATTTT
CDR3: CARSQVNSGNTIYF

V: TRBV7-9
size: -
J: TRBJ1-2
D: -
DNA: TGTGCCAGCAGCTTAGGATTCTCCGGTGTTGGTGGCTACACCTTC
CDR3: CASSLGFSGVGGYTF

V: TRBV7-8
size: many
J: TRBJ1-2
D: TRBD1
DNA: TGTGCCAGCAGCTTAGGGGGCGGACAGGGGGCGCGAGGTGGCTACACCTTC
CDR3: CASSLGGGQGARGGYTF

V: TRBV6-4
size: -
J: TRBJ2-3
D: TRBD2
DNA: TGTGCCAGCAGTGAAGAAGCGGGGGGGAGGAGAGATACGCAGTATTTT
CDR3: CASSEEAGGRRDTQYF

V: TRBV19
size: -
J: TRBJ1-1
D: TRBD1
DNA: TGTGCCAGTAGCAGTGACAGGGGGAACACTGAAGCTTTCTTT
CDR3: CASSSDRGNTEAFF